This TCR beta chain was found in a study of CD8 T cells in Susac syndrome. An input of roughly 0.45 to 1 ug of RNA was subjected to reverse transcription using random hexamers. TCRdb re-called the immunoSEQ multiplex PCR reads through MiXCR, storing one row per CDR3 protein. The sample shows about 180,000 distinct CDR3 sequences, 85% to 95% of them seen only once. The V gene lost 3 bases and the J gene lost 3 bases, with 12 bases spanning the gap. Germline CDR1 reads LGHNA; CDR2 reads YNFKEQ. The length of the CDR3 is 14 residues. The sequence derives from a human donor with Susac syndrome. The rearrangement joins TRBV4-2 to TRBJ2-7, with D tentatively TRBD1 or TRBD2 (5 bases each). Material: CD4+ T cells from PBMCs. CDR3 nucleotide sequence: TGTGCCAGCAGCCAGAGGGACGGAGACTACGAGCAGTACTTC. The encoded protein is CASSQRDGDYEQYF.